This T cell receptor beta chain was documented in a study of OX40 agonist ivuxolimab in advanced cancers. Background on the study: Patients took ivuxolimab, an agonistic anti-OX40 (CD134) antibody.

The assay was immunoSEQ multiplex PCR, and TCRdb's table has in-frame clones only and misses some. The table lists 55,000 to 75,000 clones, about nine tenths of them singletons, with under 1.5% in the top ten. Study-wide results and caveats: With doses of 0.1-3.0 mg/kg, partial responders showed among the lowest clonal expansion. Both blood CD4+ and CD8+ T cells showed clonal growth by week 6 at 0.1 to 3.0 mg/kg.

In the case of this clone: The antigen remains undetermined.

Germline V lookup: CDR1 ENHRY, CDR2 SYGVKD. CDR3 length: 13 amino acids. The V end lost 6 bases, the J end lost 0 bases, and 5 bases lay between the germline ends. Baseline was the first blood sampling point, followed by cycle 4 day 1 and cycle 7 day 1. J is TRBJ1-4 and V is TRBV10-3; no clear D gene. The TCR originated in an adult with an advanced solid tumor such as melanoma, head and neck, liver or kidney cancer. Sequencing was performed on CD4+ or CD8+ T cells sorted from blood, taken in a trial of the OX40 agonist ivuxolimab. CDR3 sequence reads: CAIRVATNEKLFF. The CDR3 DNA follows: TGTGCCATCAGGGTTGCAACTAATGAAAAACTGTTTTTT.